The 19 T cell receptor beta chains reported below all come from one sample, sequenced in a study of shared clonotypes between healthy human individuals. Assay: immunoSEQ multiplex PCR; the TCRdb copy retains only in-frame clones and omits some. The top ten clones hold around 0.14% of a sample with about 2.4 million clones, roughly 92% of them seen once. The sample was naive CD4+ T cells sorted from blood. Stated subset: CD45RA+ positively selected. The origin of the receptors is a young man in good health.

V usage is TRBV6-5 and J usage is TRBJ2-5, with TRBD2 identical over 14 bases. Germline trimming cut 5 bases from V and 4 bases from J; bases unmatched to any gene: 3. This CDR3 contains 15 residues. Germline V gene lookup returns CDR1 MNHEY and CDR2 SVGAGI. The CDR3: CASSRGTSGRETQYF. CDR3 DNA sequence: TGTGCCAGCAGTCGGGGGACTAGCGGGAGAGAGACCCAGTACTTC.

CDR3 residues: CASSLGVAGEQYF. In DNA form, the CDR3 reads TGTGCCAGCAGCCTAGGGGTAGCGGGGGAGCAGTACTTC. This chain uses TRBV6-6 with TRBJ2-7; 8 positions agree with TRBD2. Trimming at V came to 6 bases and at J to 7 bases, leaving 8 bases not matched to a gene. The CDR3 runs 13 residues. Germline V lookup: CDR1 MNHNY, CDR2 SVGAGI (reference sequence).

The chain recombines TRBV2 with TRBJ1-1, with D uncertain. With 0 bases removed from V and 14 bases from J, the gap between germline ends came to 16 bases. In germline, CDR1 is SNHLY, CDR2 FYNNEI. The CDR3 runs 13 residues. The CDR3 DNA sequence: TGTGCCAGCAGTGAAGCAGTGGCATCCCCGAGCTTCTTT. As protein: CASSEAVASPSFF.

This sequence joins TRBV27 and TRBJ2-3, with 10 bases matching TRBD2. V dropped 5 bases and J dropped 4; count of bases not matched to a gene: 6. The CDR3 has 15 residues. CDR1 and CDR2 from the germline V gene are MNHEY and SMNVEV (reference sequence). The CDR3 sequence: CASSPGGLASDTQYF. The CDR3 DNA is TGTGCCAGCAGTCCCGGGGGACTAGCGTCAGATACGCAGTATTTT.

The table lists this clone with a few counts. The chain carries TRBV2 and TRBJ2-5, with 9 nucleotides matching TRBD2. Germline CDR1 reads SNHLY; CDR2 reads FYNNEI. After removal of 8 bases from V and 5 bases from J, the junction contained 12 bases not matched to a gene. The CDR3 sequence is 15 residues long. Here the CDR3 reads CASLVGLAGSETQYF. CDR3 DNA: TGTGCCAGCCTCGTGGGACTAGCAGGAAGCGAGACCCAGTACTTC.

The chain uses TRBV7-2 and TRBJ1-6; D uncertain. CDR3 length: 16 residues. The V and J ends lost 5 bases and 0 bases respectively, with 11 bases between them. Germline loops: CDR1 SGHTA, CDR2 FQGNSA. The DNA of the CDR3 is TGTGCCAGCAGCCCGCGGGTAAACTCCTATAATTCACCCCTCCACTTT. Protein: CASSPRVNSYNSPLHF.

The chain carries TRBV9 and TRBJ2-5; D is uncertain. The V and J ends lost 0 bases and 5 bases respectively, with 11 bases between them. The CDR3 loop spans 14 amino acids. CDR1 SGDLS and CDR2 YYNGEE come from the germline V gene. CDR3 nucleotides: TGTGCCAGCAGCGTAGGGCCCCGTGGGGAGACCCAGTACTTC. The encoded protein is CASSVGPRGETQYF.

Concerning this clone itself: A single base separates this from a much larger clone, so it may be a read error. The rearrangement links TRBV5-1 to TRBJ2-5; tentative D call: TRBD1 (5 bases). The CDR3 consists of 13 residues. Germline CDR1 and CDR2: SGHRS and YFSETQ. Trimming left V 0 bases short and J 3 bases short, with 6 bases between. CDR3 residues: CASSLGQKETQYF. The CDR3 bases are TGCGCCAGCAGCTTGGGACAGAAAGAGACCCAGTACTTC.

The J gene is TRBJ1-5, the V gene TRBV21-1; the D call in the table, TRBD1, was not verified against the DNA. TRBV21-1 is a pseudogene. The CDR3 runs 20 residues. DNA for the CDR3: TGTGCCAGCAGCAAAGCGCTTTCCAACAGGGGGGGTTCGGGCAATCAGCCCCAGCATTTT. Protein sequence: CASSKALSNRGGSGNQPQHF.

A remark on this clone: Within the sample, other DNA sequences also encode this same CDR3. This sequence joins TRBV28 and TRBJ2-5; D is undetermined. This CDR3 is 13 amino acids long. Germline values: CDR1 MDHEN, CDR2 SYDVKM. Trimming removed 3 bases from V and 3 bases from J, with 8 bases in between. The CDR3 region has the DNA TGTGCCAGCAGTTTTGCTGGGAAAGAGACCCAGTACTTC. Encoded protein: CASSFAGKETQYF.

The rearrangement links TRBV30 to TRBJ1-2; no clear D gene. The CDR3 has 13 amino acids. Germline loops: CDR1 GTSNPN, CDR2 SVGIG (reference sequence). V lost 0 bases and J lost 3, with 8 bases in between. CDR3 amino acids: CAWSVGSDYGYTF. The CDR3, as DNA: TGTGCCTGGAGTGTAGGCTCGGACTATGGCTACACCTTC.

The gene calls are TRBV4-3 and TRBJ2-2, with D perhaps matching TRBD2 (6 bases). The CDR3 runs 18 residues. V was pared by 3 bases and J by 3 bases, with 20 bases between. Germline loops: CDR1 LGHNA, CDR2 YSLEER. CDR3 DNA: TGCGCCAGCAGCCAGCTACCGGGACTCGGGTGGGACACCGGGGAGCTGTTTTTT. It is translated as CASSQLPGLGWDTGELFF.

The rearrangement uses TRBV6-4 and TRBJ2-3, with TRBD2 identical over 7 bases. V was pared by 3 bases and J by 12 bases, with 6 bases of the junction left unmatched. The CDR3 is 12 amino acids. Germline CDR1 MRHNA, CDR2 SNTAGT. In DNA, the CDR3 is TGTGCCAGCAGTGAAGCGGGACTACCCCAGTATTTT. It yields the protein CASSEAGLPQYF.

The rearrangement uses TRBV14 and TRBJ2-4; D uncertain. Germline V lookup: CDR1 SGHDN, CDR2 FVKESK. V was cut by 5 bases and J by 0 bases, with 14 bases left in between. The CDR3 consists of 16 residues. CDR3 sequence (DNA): TGTGCCAGCAGCGAAGCACAACCACTAGCCAAAAACATTCAGTACTTC. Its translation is CASSEAQPLAKNIQYF.

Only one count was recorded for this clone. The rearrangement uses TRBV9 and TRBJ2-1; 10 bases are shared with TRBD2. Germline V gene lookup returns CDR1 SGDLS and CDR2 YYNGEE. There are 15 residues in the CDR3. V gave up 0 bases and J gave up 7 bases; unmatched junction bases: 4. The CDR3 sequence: CASSVASGSQNEQFF. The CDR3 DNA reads TGTGCCAGCAGCGTAGCTAGCGGGAGTCAAAATGAGCAGTTCTTC.

CDR3 sequence: CASSESGVFYGYTF. CDR3 DNA: TGTGCCAGCAGTGAATCTGGAGTCTTCTATGGCTACACCTTC. This chain links TRBV25-1 with TRBJ1-2; D is undetermined. Per the germline V gene, CDR1 is MGHDK and CDR2 is SYGVNS. V gave up 1 base and J gave up 4 bases, with 10 bases separating them. CDR3 length: 14 amino acids.

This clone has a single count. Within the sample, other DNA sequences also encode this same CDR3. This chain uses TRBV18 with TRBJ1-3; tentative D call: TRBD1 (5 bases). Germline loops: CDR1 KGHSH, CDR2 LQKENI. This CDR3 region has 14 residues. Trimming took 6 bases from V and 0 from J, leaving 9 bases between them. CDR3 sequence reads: CASSPTDSGNTIYF. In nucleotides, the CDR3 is TGTGCCAGCTCCCCGACAGACTCTGGAAACACCATATATTTT.

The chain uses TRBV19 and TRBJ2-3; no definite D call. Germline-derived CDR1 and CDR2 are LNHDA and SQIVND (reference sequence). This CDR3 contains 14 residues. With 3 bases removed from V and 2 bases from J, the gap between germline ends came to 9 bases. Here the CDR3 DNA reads TGTGCCAGTAGTATGGGTAAGGTCACAGATACGCAGTATTTT. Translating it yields CASSMGKVTDTQYF. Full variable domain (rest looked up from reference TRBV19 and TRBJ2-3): DGGITQSPKYLFRKEGQNVTLSCEQNLNHDAMYWYRQDPGQGLRLIYYSQIVNDFQKGDIAEGYSVSREKKESFPLTVTSAQKNPTAFYLCASSMGKVTDTQYFGPGTRLTVL.

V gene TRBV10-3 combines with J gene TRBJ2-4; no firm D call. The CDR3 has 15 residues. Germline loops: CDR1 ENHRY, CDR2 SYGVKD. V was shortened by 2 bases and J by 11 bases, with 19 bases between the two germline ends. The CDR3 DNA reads TGTGCCATCAGTGAGAGAGCAGCCGTTTTATCCGTTCAGTACTTC. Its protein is CAISERAAVLSVQYF.